This entry concerns a single TCR beta chain. An end of the junction differs from the germline gene, which may be a read error. Each recovered donor of Cohort 3 presented with two negative PCRs, clearance, or symptom resolution. TCRdb keeps only in-frame clones here, not all; method: immunoSEQ multiplex PCR. Found here are about 280,000 clones, less than 85% of them singletons; the top ten hold around 2.3%. These data originate in a study of blood T cell repertoires in COVID-19. In germline, CDR1 is MNHEY, CDR2 SVGAGI. The CDR3 covers 15 residues. The chain uses TRBV6-5 and TRBJ1-6; 7 nucleotides line up with TRBD1. The receptor's source is a woman between 45 and 65 years old who had recovered from COVID-19. Sequencing used PBMCs or T cells enriched from blood (not recorded which). The CDR3 coding sequence is TGTGCCAGCAGTTATAAGGACAGGAATAATTCACTCCTCCACTTT. The encoded protein is CASSYKDRNNSLLHF.